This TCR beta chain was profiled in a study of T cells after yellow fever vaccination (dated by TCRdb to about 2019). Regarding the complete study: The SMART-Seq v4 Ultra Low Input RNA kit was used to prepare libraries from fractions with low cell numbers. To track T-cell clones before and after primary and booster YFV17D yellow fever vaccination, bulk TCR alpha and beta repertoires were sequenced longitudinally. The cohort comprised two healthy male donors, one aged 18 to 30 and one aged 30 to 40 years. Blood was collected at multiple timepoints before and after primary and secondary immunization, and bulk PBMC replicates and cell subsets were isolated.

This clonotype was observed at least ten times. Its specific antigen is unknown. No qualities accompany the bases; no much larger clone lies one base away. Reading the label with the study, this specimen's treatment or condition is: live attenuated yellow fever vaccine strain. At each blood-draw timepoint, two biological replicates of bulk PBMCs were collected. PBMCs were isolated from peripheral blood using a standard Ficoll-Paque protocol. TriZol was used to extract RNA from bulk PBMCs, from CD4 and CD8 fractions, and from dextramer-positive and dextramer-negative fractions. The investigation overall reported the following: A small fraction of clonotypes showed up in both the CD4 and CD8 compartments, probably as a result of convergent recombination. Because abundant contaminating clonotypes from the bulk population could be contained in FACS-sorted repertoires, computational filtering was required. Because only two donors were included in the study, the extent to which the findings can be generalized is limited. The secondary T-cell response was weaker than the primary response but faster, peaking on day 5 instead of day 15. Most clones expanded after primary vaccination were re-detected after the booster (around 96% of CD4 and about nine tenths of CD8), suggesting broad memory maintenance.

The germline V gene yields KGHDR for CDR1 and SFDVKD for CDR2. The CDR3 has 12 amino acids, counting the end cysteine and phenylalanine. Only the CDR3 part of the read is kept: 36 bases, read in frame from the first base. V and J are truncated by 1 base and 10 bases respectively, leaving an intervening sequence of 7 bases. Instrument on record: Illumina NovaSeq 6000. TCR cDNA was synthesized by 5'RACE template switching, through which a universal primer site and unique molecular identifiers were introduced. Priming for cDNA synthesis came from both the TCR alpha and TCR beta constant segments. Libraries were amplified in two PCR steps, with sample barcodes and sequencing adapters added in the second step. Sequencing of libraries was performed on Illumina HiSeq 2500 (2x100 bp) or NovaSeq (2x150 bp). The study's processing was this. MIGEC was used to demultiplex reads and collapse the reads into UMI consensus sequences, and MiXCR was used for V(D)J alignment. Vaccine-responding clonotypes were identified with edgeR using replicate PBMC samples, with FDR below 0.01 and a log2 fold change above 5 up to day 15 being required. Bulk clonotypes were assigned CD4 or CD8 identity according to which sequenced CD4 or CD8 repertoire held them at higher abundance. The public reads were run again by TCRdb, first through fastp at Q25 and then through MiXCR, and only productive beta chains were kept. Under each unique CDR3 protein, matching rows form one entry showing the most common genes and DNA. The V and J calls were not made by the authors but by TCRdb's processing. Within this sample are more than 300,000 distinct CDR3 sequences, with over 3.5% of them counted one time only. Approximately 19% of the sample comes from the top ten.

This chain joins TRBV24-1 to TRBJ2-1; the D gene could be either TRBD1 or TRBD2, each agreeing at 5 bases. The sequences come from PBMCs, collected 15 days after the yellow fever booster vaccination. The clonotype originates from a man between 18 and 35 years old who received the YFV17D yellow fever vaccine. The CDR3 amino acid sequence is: CATSDFGAEQFF. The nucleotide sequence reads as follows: TGTGCCACCAGTGATTTCGGGGCAGAGCAGTTCTTC.